Listed below are T cell receptor beta chains from one sample, sequenced in a study of T cell responses to AZD1222 COVID-19 vaccine. Measured with immunoSEQ multiplex PCR; TCRdb has only the in-frame clones, and not every one. The repertoire includes some 150,000 clones, 85% of them detected once, and 7.9% sits in the top ten. Sequencing was performed on peripheral blood, taken 28 days after the second dose of the MenACWY control vaccine. These TCRs come from an adult who received the MenACWY meningococcal vaccine as a control. Each CDR3 is given with its conserved first and last residue. Fields, in order: clone size, D gene, J gene, V gene, CDR3 protein, CDR3 DNA. The D gene is left open where the match is weak. Some rows mark clone size as missing; the rest say once, few, many or name a class of expanded clone.

once TRBD2 TRBJ2-7 TRBV4-3 CASSQDPLAGSYEQYF TGCGCCAGCAGCCAAGATCCCCTAGCGGGCTCCTACGAGCAGTACTTC
- - TRBJ2-5 TRBV18 CASSPLQGRERETQYF TGTGCCAGCTCACCTCTCCAGGGTCGTGAGAGGGAGACCCAGTACTTC
- - TRBJ1-4 TRBV7-6 CASSLSGSTNEKLFF TGTGCCAGCAGCTTGAGCGGATCAACTAATGAAAAACTGTTTTTT
- - TRBJ2-2 TRBV9 CASSVEWGALYTGELFF TGTGCCAGCAGCGTAGAGTGGGGGGCCTTGTACACCGGGGAGCTGTTTTTT
- - TRBJ2-2 TRBV19 CASTPLINTGELFF TGTGCCAGTACCCCACTGATTAACACCGGGGAGCTGTTTTTT
few - TRBJ2-3 TRBV7-6 CASSLAGPPADTQYF TGTGCCAGCAGCTTAGCGGGACCACCAGCGGATACGCAGTATTTT
- - TRBJ1-5 TRBV24-1 CATSDLNQPQHF TGTGCCACCAGTGATTTGAATCAGCCCCAGCATTTT
few - TRBJ1-1 TRBV19 CASSKRTEAFF TGTGCCAGTAGTAAGCGAACTGAAGCTTTCTTT
- - TRBJ2-7 TRBV2 CASSELQGYEQYF TGTGCCAGCAGTGAGTTACAGGGCTACGAGCAGTACTTC
- TRBD2 TRBJ2-1 TRBV27 CASSPLTSGGGNNEQFF TGTGCCAGCAGTCCATTGACTAGCGGGGGGGGAAACAATGAGCAGTTCTTC
- TRBD1 TRBJ1-1 TRBV6-5 CASSIEWTGTEAFF TGTGCCAGCAGTATTGAATGGACAGGGACTGAAGCTTTCTTT
- TRBD1 TRBJ2-7 TRBV9 CASSVGTGGLGYEQYF TGTGCCAGCAGCGTAGGGACAGGGGGACTCGGATACGAGCAGTACTTC
few - TRBJ1-4 TRBV6-5 CASSLYRTTNEKLFF TGTGCCAGCAGTTTATACAGAACAACTAATGAAAAACTGTTTTTT
- TRBD2 TRBJ2-1 TRBV10-3 CAIQTSGSYNEQFF TGTGCCATCCAAACTAGCGGGTCCTACAATGAGCAGTTCTTC
- TRBD1 TRBJ1-2 TRBV19 CASSARDRVYYGYTF TGTGCCAGTAGTGCCCGGGACAGGGTCTACTATGGCTACACCTTC
- TRBD1 TRBJ1-6 TRBV7-2 CASSSDRAYNSPLHF TGTGCCAGCAGCTCGGACAGGGCCTACAATTCACCCCTCCACTTT
- TRBD1 TRBJ1-1 TRBV28 CASSPGGENTEAFF TGTGCCAGCAGTCCAGGGGGCGAAAACACTGAAGCTTTCTTT
- - TRBJ1-2 TRBV29-1 CSVHLPIYGYTF TGCAGCGTCCACCTACCGATCTATGGCTACACCTTC
once - TRBJ2-3 TRBV18 CASSPRGADTQYF TGTGCCAGCTCGCCGAGAGGGGCAGATACGCAGTATTTT
- - TRBJ1-2 TRBV11-3 CASTPSRDGGYTF TGTGCCAGCACCCCCAGCAGGGATGGTGGCTACACCTTC
- TRBD2 TRBJ2-2 TRBV5-1 CASSLLAGTNTGELFF TGCGCCAGCAGCTTGCTAGCGGGGACGAACACCGGGGAGCTGTTTTTT
few TRBD1 TRBJ1-2 TRBV15 CATSRDGGTGGYTF TGTGCCACCAGCAGAGATGGCGGGACAGGGGGCTACACCTTC
- TRBD1 TRBJ1-1 TRBV28 CASRQGGLNTEAFF TGTGCCAGCAGGCAAGGGGGCTTGAACACTGAAGCTTTCTTT
- - TRBJ1-1 TRBV7-9 CASSFAGQRSTEAFF TGTGCCAGCAGCTTCGCCGGACAGAGGAGCACTGAAGCTTTCTTT
- - TRBJ1-3 TRBV5-1 CASSLVGDSGNTIYF TGCGCCAGCAGCTTGGTTGGGGACTCTGGAAACACCATATATTTT
- - TRBJ1-4 TRBV2 CASRRGIEAGEKLFF TGTGCCAGCAGGAGAGGGATCGAAGCCGGTGAAAAACTGTTTTTT
- - TRBJ1-1 TRBV19 CASTPTEESRTLF TGTGCCAGTACCCCGACAGAGGAATCAAGAACGCTCTTT
- TRBD1 TRBJ1-2 TRBV5-6 CASIQLRDRGNYGYTF TGTGCCAGCATACAGTTACGGGACAGGGGGAACTATGGCTACACCTTC
- TRBD2 TRBJ2-7 TRBV5-1 CASSYAGTSGDLKEQYF TGCGCCAGCAGTTACGCCGGGACTAGCGGAGACCTAAAGGAGCAGTACTTC
- - TRBJ1-6 TRBV6-6 CASSYVRSPLHF TGTGCCAGCAGTTACGTCCGTTCACCCCTCCACTTT
- - TRBJ2-3 TRBV6-6 CASSPYYDTQYF TGTGCCAGCAGCCCCTACTATGATACGCAGTATTTT
- TRBD1 TRBJ1-2 TRBV15 CATREQGTYGYTF TGTGCCACCAGGGAACAGGGGACGTATGGCTACACCTTC
- - TRBJ2-3 TRBV9 CASSVANGVTQYF TGTGCCAGCAGCGTAGCGAATGGGGTTACGCAGTATTTT
- - TRBJ2-4 TRBV19 CASSMSAREGIQYF TGTGCCAGTAGTATGAGTGCGCGGGAAGGCATTCAGTACTTC
- - TRBJ1-1 TRBV28 CASSLRNRDTEAFF TGTGCCAGCAGCCTAAGGAACAGGGACACTGAAGCTTTCTTT
- - TRBJ1-5 TRBV6-5 CASMADNNQPQHF TGTGCCAGCATGGCGGACAACAATCAGCCCCAGCATTTT
- - TRBJ1-1 TRBV9 CASSAKQNTWNTEAFF TGTGCCAGCAGCGCGAAACAGAATACCTGGAACACTGAAGCTTTCTTT
- - TRBJ1-1 TRBV18 CASSPPMGANTEAFF TGTGCCAGCTCACCACCTATGGGGGCGAACACTGAAGCTTTCTTT
few - TRBJ2-7 TRBV9 CASSGEGLYEQYF TGTGCCAGCAGTGGTGAGGGGCTCTACGAGCAGTACTTC
- - TRBJ1-2 TRBV12-5 CASGLGSNYGYTF TGTGCTAGTGGTTTGGGCAGTAACTATGGCTACACCTTC
once - TRBJ1-2 TRBV7-3 CASSPVGGDYGYTF TGTGCCAGCAGCCCCGTGGGGGGCGACTATGGCTACACCTTC
- TRBD2 TRBJ2-7 TRBV11-2 CASSWTSGRIYEQYF TGTGCCAGCAGCTGGACTAGCGGGAGGATCTACGAGCAGTACTTC
few - TRBJ2-2 TRBV6-4 CASSGLLNTGELFF TGTGCCAGCAGCGGACTCCTGAACACCGGGGAGCTGTTTTTT
once - TRBJ2-6 TRBV7-9 CASSLGFRRPLRGANVLTF TGTGCCAGCAGCTTAGGGTTTCGTCGACCCCTGAGGGGGGCCAACGTCCTGACTTTC
- - TRBJ1-1 TRBV6-2/TRBV6-3 CASSDPKTGAFF TGTGCCAGCAGTGACCCCAAGACCGGAGCTTTCTTT
- - TRBJ2-1 TRBV5-1 CASSPGYYEQFF TGCGCCAGCAGCCCAGGGTATTATGAGCAGTTCTTC
- - TRBJ2-2 TRBV21-1 CASSKGRGPEAGELFF TGTGCCAGCAGCAAAGGCCGGGGCCCGGAGGCCGGGGAGCTGTTTTTT
- TRBD2 TRBJ2-1 TRBV7-9 CASSRLAGGSYNEQFF TGTGCCAGCAGCCGACTAGCGGGAGGCTCCTACAATGAGCAGTTCTTC
few - TRBJ2-7 TRBV21-1 CASSKGDRGTGEQYF TGTGCCAGCAGCAAAGGGGACAGGGGGACGGGAGAGCAGTACTTC
- - TRBJ2-7 TRBV7-3 CASSLSAASDEQYF TGTGCCAGCAGCTTAAGTGCGGCTAGCGACGAGCAGTACTTC
- - TRBJ2-1 TRBV29-1 CSVGDGPLNEQFF TGCAGCGTTGGGGACGGACCCCTCAATGAGCAGTTCTTC
once - TRBJ2-5 TRBV6-1 CASSERRAIAGRGPYQETQYF TGTGCCAGCAGTGAAAGGAGGGCTATCGCAGGGCGGGGTCCCTACCAAGAGACCCAGTACTTC
- TRBD1 TRBJ1-2 TRBV19 CASNRQGTTYGYTF TGTGCCAGTAACCGACAGGGTACCACCTATGGCTACACCTTC
once - TRBJ1-6 TRBV9 CASSLQGGRNSPLHF TGTGCCAGCAGCCTGCAGGGAGGGCGGAATTCACCCCTCCACTTT
- - TRBJ1-2 TRBV19 CASTPAGGVYYGYTF TGTGCCAGTACTCCGGCCGGTGGGGTATACTATGGCTACACCTTC
- - TRBJ2-1 TRBV7-8 CASSLAGRTNNEQFF TGTGCCAGCAGCTTAGCGGGGCGAACGAACAATGAGCAGTTCTTC
- - TRBJ1-5 TRBV28 CASTPGGAGNQPQHF TGTGCCAGCACCCCGGGGGGGGCTGGCAATCAGCCCCAGCATTTT
few TRBD1 TRBJ1-5 TRBV5-1 CASSAGTGSNQPQHF TGCGCCAGCAGCGCTGGGACAGGTAGCAATCAGCCCCAGCATTTT
- - TRBJ1-6 TRBV9 CASSPQSSYNSPLHF TGTGCCAGCAGCCCTCAGAGCTCCTATAATTCACCCCTCCACTTT
- - TRBJ1-4 TRBV18 CASSLQTAVNEKLFF TGTGCCAGCTCACTACAGACGGCTGTTAATGAAAAACTGTTTTTT